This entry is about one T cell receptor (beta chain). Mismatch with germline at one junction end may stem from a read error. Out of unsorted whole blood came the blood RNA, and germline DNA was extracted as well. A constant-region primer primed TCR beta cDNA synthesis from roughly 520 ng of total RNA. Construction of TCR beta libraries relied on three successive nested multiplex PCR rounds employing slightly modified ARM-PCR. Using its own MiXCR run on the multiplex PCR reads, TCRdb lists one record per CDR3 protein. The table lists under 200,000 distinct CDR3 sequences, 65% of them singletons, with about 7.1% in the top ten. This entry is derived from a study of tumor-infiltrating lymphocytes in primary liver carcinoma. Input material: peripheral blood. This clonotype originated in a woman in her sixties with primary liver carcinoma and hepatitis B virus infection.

CDR3 sequence: CARSLALRTDPTGELFF. The CDR3 DNA reads TGCGCCAGGAGCTTGGCGCTGCGGACAGACCCCACCGGGGAGCTGTTTTTT. The chain combines TRBV5-1 with TRBJ2-2, with TRBD1 as a possible D gene (6 bases). There are 17 residues in the CDR3. Germline CDR1 SGHRS, CDR2 YFSETQ.